These 15 T cell receptor beta chains came from one sample sequenced in a study of T cell changes during pregnancy in multiple sclerosis. Libraries were prepared by immunoSEQ multiplex PCR; TCRdb keeps only in-frame clonotypes and omits some of them. The table shows around 70,000 clones, with around nine tenths occurring only once. The starting material was peripheral blood, obtained after pregnancy. The receptors were gathered from a female donor in good health, enrolled as a control in a pregnancy study.

This clone was recorded a few times. V is TRBV10-2 and J is TRBJ1-6; TRBD1 agrees at 8 bases. The CDR3 length is 15 residues. Unmatched junction bases numbered 7, after V lost 2 bases and J lost 10 bases. The germline V gene has CDR1 WSHSY and CDR2 SAAADI. The CDR3 protein is CASSEVQGVESPLHF. For the CDR3, the DNA is TGCGCCAGCAGTGAGGTACAGGGGGTGGAATCACCCCTCCACTTT.

The rearrangement joins TRBV10-1 to TRBJ2-3, with TRBD2 matching 8 bases. After removal of 8 bases from V and 0 bases from J, the junction contained 10 bases not matched to a gene. The V gene's germline CDR1 is WNHNN and CDR2 SYGVQD (reference sequence). CDR3 length: 16 residues. The CDR3 DNA reads TGCGCCAGCTCAGTGGTAGCGGGGACAAGCACAGATACGCAGTATTTT. Encoded protein: CASSVVAGTSTDTQYF.

This sequence joins TRBV19 and TRBJ1-2; D is undetermined. CDR1 and CDR2 from the germline V gene are LNHDA and SQIVND (reference sequence). The ends were cut back, 1 base at V and 5 bases at J, with 11 bases in the middle. CDR3 length: 14 residues. The CDR3 region is CASSIARDLYGYTF. Here the CDR3 DNA reads TGTGCCAGTAGTATAGCCCGGGATTTATATGGCTACACCTTC.

The CDR3 sequence: CASGRAGGPYEQYF. DNA of the CDR3: TGTGCCAGCGGACGAGCGGGGGGGCCCTACGAGCAGTACTTC. The chain combines TRBV6-1 with TRBJ2-7; 10 bases map to TRBD2. V shed 8 bases, J shed 2 bases, and the junction held 6 bases outside the gene matches. Germline CDR1 reads MNHNS; CDR2 reads SASEGT. This CDR3 region has 14 residues.

The V gene is TRBV7-3, the J gene TRBJ1-4; 7 bases line up with TRBD1. With V trimmed by 4 bases and J by 0 bases, 8 bases remained unmatched. From germline, CDR1 is SGHTA and CDR2 FQGTGA. The CDR3 has 17 amino acids. CDR3: CASSSDRRFATNEKLFF. The CDR3 region has the DNA TGTGCCAGCAGCTCGGACAGGAGATTTGCAACTAATGAAAAACTGTTTTTT.

The chain joins TRBV30 to TRBJ1-5, with TRBD1 matching over 7 bases. After removal of 1 base from V and 6 bases from J, the junction contained 3 bases not matched to a gene. Germline V gene data show CDR1 as GTSNPN and CDR2 as SVGIG (reference sequence). The CDR3 length is 13 residues. The CDR3: CAWSGQGSQPQHF. The CDR3 DNA reads TGTGCCTGGAGTGGACAGGGTAGTCAGCCCCAGCATTTT.

This clone has only one observation. This chain uses TRBV15 with TRBJ2-2; a weak D match, TRBD2 (5 bases). CDR1 is LNHNV and CDR2 is YYDKDF in the germline V gene (reference sequence). The CDR3 has 17 amino acids. The V and J ends lost 0 bases and 0 bases respectively, with 11 bases between them. The CDR3 loop is CATSRDPSGTNTGELFF. The CDR3 DNA follows: TGTGCCACCAGCAGAGATCCAAGCGGCACGAACACCGGGGAGCTGTTTTTT. Full variable domain (rest looked up from reference TRBV15 and TRBJ2-2): DAMVIQNPRYQVTQFGKPVTLSCSQTLNHNVMYWYQQKSSQAPKLLFHYYDKDFNNEADTPDNFQSRRPNTSFCFLDIRSPGLGDTAMYLCATSRDPSGTNTGELFFGEGSRLTVL.

The chain recombines TRBV19 with TRBJ1-1; D is unresolved. The germline V and J ends were trimmed by 3 bases and 0 bases, with 8 bases remaining between them. Germline V CDR1 and CDR2: LNHDA, SQIVND (reference sequence). The CDR3 has 14 residues. The CDR3 DNA reads as TGTGCCAGTAGTATGAGGAGGCTGAACACTGAAGCTTTCTTT. Its protein product is CASSMRRLNTEAFF.

The chain joins TRBV19 to TRBJ1-6; 7 bases line up with TRBD1. CDR1 and CDR2 (germline): LNHDA, SQIVND (reference sequence). This CDR3 comprises 14 residues. V lost 6 bases, J lost 9 bases, and 8 bases stayed unmatched. The CDR3 DNA reads TGTGCCAGTAGGGCAGACAGGGTAACTTCACCCCTCCACTTT. Protein product: CASRADRVTSPLHF.

This chain uses TRBV28 with TRBJ1-1, with 9 bases matching TRBD1. Trimming cost V 6 bases and J 3 bases; bases outside gene matches: 8. Germline-derived CDR1 and CDR2 are MDHEN and SYDVKM. The CDR3 totals 15 residues. The chain's CDR3 is CASSKTGGWDTEAFF. The CDR3 DNA follows: TGTGCCAGCAGCAAAACAGGGGGCTGGGACACTGAAGCTTTCTTT.

This clone appeared once. The chain carries TRBV19 and TRBJ2-7; 7 bases are shared with TRBD1. Germline-derived CDR1 and CDR2 are LNHDA and SQIVND (reference sequence). J was trimmed by 3 bases and V by 4 bases; bases with no gene match: 3. This CDR3 spans 13 amino acids. CDR3 amino acids: CASSTGTDYEQYF. The CDR3 DNA reads as TGTGCCAGTAGTACCGGGACAGACTACGAGCAGTACTTC.

The chain uses TRBV2 and TRBJ1-5; D unresolved. Germline CDR1 SNHLY, CDR2 FYNNEI. Trimming shortened V by 8 bases and J by 0 bases, and 11 bases separated the two germline ends. The CDR3 is 14 amino acids. The CDR3 protein is CASDKQYSNQPQHF. The CDR3 region has the DNA TGTGCCAGCGACAAACAATATAGCAATCAGCCCCAGCATTTT. Full variable domain (rest looked up from reference TRBV2 and TRBJ1-5): EPEVTQTPSHQVTQMGQEVILRCVPISNHLYFYWYRQILGQKVEFLVSFYNNEISEKSEIFDDQFSVERPDGSNFTLKIRSTKLEDSAMYFCASDKQYSNQPQHFGDGTRLSIL.

This clone was found a few times. The chain's CDR3 is CAWSAGTKETQYF. The CDR3 DNA reads as TGTGCCTGGAGTGCCGGGACTAAAGAGACCCAGTACTTC. The rearrangement links TRBV30 to TRBJ2-5; 7 bases are a match to TRBD2. V dropped 1 base and J dropped 3; count of bases not matched to a gene: 2. Germline V gives CDR1 GTSNPN, CDR2 SVGIG (reference sequence). This CDR3 is built from 13 residues.

The CDR3 DNA reads as TGTGCCAGCAGCTCCGGACTATCCCCCGGGGAGCTGTTTTTT. This gives the protein CASSSGLSPGELFF. This chain connects TRBV11-3 to TRBJ2-2; possible D gene TRBD2, 6 bases. The ends were cut back, 4 bases at V and 6 bases at J, with 12 bases in the middle. CDR3 length equals 14 residues. Germline loops: CDR1 SGHNT, CDR2 YENEEA.

This sequence joins TRBV30 and TRBJ1-2, with a possible D match to TRBD1 (6 bases). The V and J ends lost 1 base and 1 base respectively, with 10 bases between them. The germline V gene has CDR1 GTSNPN and CDR2 SVGIG (reference sequence). This CDR3 has 14 residues. The CDR3 protein is CAWSGDIVNYGYTF. DNA of the CDR3: TGTGCCTGGAGTGGGGACATTGTTAACTATGGCTACACCTTC.